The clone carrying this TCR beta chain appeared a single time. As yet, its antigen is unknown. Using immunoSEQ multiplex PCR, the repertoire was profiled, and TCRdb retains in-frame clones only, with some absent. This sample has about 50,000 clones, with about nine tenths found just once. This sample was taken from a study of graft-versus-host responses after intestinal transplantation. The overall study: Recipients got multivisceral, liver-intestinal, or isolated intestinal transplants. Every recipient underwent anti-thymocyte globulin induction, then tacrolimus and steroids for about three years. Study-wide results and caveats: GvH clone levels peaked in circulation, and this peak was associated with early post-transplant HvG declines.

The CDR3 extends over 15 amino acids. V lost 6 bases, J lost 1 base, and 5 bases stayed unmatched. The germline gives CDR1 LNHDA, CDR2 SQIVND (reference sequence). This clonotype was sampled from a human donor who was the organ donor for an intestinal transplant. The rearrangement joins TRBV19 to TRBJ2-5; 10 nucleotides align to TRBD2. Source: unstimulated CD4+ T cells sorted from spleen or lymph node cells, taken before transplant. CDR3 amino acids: CASRLRTSGQETQYF. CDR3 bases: TGTGCCAGTAGACTGAGGACTAGCGGCCAAGAGACCCAGTACTTC.